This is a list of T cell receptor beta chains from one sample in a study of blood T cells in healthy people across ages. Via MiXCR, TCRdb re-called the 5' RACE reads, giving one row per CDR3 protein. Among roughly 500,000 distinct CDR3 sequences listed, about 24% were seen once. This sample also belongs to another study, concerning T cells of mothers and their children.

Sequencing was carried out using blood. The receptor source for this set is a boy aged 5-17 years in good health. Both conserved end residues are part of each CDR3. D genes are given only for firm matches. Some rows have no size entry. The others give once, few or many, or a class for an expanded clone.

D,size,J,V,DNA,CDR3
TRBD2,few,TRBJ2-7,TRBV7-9,TGTGCCAGCTCTGGCGGGAGGGTCCTCTACGAGCAGTACTTC,CASSGGRVLYEQYF
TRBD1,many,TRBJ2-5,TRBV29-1,TGCAGCGTCCGGGACAGGGGTGGCCAAGAGACCCAGTACTTC,CSVRDRGGQETQYF
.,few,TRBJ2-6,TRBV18,TGTGCCAGCTCACCAGCGGGCGCACTCTCTGGGGCCAACGTCCTGACTTTC,CASSPAGALSGANVLTF
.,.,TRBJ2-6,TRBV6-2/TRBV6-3,TGTGCCAGCAGTTACTCCGGGACTGGGGCCAACGTCCTGACTTTC,CASSYSGTGANVLTF
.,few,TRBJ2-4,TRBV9,TGTGCCAGCAGCCCTAGTGGGGGGGCCGGAAACATTCAGTACTTC,CASSPSGGAGNIQYF
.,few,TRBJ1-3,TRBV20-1,TGCAGTGCTAGTCCGGACCCATCGGAAGGAAACACCATATATTTT,CSASPDPSEGNTIYF
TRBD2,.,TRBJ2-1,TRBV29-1,TGCAGCGTTGCTAGCGGGAGGCGGGATGAGCAGTTCTTC,CSVASGRRDEQFF
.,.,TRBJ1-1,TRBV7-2,TGTGCCAGCAGCTTTTTTGCTGATGAGGGCAACACTGAAGCTTTCTTT,CASSFFADEGNTEAFF
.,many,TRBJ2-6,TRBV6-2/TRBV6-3,TGTGCCAGCAGTTACCGCGGGACTGGGGCCAACGTCCTGACTTTC,CASSYRGTGANVLTF
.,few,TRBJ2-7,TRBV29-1,TGCAGCGTCCAGGGAACCTACGAGCAGTACTTC,CSVQGTYEQYF
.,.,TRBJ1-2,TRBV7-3,TGTGCCAGCAGCCCTGGGAGCGCTAACTATGGCTACACCTTC,CASSPGSANYGYTF
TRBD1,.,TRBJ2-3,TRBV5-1,TGCGCCAGCAGCTCGACAGGGGGGAAAGATACGCAGTATTTT,CASSSTGGKDTQYF
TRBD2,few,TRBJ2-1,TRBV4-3,TGCGCCAGCAGCCAAGATCGGGGGAGGGCCTACAATGAGCAGTTCTTC,CASSQDRGRAYNEQFF
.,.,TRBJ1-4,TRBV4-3,TGCGCCAGCAGCCGTACAGGAGTGGGGGTGTGTGAAAAACTGTTTTTT,CASSRTGVGVCEKLFF
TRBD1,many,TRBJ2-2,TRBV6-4,TGTGCCAGCAGTGACGGACAGGGGAACACCGGGGAGCTGTTTTTT,CASSDGQGNTGELFF
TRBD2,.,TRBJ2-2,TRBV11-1,TGTGCCAGCAGCTTAAGCAGCGGGAGAATCGTATGGACCGGGGAGCTGTTTTTT,CASSLSSGRIVWTGELFF
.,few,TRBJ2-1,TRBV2,TGTGCCAGCAGTGAAGGGGGACCAACTATCTATGAGCAGTTCTTC,CASSEGGPTIYEQFF
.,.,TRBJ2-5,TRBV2,TGTGCCAGCTTGACGAGGGGGTCCCTAAAAGAGACCCAGTACTTC,CASLTRGSLKETQYF
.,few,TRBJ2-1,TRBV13,TGTGCCAGCAGCCCCTTTCAGGGAACCGACTACAATGAGCAGTTCTTC,CASSPFQGTDYNEQFF